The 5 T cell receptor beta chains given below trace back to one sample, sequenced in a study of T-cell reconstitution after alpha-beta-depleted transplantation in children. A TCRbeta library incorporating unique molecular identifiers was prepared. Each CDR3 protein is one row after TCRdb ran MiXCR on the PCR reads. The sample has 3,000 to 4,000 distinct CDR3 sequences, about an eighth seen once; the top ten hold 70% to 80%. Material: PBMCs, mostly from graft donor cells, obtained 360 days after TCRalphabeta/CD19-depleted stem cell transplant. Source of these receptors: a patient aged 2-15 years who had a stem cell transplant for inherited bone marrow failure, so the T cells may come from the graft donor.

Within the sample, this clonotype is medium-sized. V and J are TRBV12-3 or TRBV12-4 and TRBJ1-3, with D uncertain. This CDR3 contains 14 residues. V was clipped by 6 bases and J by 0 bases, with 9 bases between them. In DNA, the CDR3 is TGTGCCAGCAGACGAACGGACTCTGGAAACACCATATATTTT. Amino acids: CASRRTDSGNTIYF.

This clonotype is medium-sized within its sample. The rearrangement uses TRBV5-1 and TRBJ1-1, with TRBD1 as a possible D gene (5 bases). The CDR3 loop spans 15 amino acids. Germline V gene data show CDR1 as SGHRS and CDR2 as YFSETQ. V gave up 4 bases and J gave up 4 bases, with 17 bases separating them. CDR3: CASSPQTVGGTEAFF. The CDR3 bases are TGCGCCAGCAGCCCACAGACAGTCGGGGGCACTGAAGCTTTCTTT. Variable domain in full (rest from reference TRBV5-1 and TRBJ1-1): KAGVTQTPRYLIKTRGQQVTLSCSPISGHRSVSWYQQTPGQGLQFLFEYFSETQRNKGNFPGRFSGRQFSNSRSEMNVSTLELGDSALYLCASSPQTVGGTEAFFGQGTRLTVV.

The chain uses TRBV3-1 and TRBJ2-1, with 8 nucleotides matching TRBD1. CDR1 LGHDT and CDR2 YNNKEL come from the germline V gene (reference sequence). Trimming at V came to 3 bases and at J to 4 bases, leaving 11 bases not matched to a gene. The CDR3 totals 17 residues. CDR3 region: CASSQQLRDRIYNEQFF. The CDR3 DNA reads TGTGCCAGCAGCCAGCAACTCCGGGACAGGATATACAATGAGCAGTTCTTC.

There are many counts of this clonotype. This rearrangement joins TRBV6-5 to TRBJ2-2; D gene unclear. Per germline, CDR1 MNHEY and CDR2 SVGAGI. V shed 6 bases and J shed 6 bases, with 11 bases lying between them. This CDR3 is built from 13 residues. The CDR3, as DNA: TGTGCCAGCAGGACCCCTGGCGCCGGGGAGCTGTTTTTT. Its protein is CASRTPGAGELFF.

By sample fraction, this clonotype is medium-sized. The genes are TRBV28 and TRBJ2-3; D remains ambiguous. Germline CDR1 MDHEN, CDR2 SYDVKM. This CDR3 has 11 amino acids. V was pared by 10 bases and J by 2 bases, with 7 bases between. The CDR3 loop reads CAIDDTDTQYF. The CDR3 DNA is TGTGCCATCGATGACACAGATACGCAGTATTTT.